The 9 T cell receptor beta chains listed next were all sequenced from one sample in a study of tumor-infiltrating lymphocytes in primary liver carcinoma (dated by TCRdb to about 2017). Total RNA and DNA were co-extracted without cell sorting from approximately 20-30 mg of bulk tissue using the AllPrep DNA/RNA mini kit. TCRdb records Illumina HiSeq 2500 as the sequencer. Starting from 450 to 500 ng total RNA, TCRbeta-specific cDNA was produced by reverse transcription with a constant-region primer and ProtoScript II reverse transcriptase. TCRbeta libraries were built with three nested multiplex PCR rounds, a slightly modified ARM-PCR procedure. The first two PCR rounds used multiplex TRBV1-TRBV30 forward primers with a Cbeta reverse primer, each for 10 cycles. TCRdb trimmed public reads at Q25 via fastp, called clones via MiXCR and kept in-frame beta chains. Each record represents a unique CDR3 protein, reported with the most common genes and DNA among its rows. The sample table holds more than 90,000 distinct CDR3 sequences, of which about 63% were seen once. 12% of the sample is in the top ten clones.

Sequencing was performed on liver tumor tissue from sampling region 2. This sample's cell subset or site label indicates: tumor region T2, inferior pole. The receptor source for this set is a woman aged 60-75 years with primary liver carcinoma and hepatitis B virus infection.

About this clonotype: The junction and the germline gene differ at one end; a read error may be behind it. CDR3 region: CASSSDFLSYEQHF. The CDR3 DNA follows: TGTGCAAGCAGTAGTGACTTCCTCTCCTACGAGCAGCACTTC. The chain combines TRBV12-3 or TRBV12-4 with TRBJ2-7, with unresolved D. This CDR3 is built from 14 residues.

This clonotype was counted many times. The rearrangement links TRBV28 to TRBJ2-5, with D possibly called TRBD1 or TRBD2 (6 bases each). V was clipped by 4 bases and J by 5 bases, with 11 bases between them. The CDR3 sequence is 13 residues long. Germline CDR1 MDHEN, CDR2 SYDVKM. CDR3 protein: CASSSPGAETQYF. CDR3 sequence (DNA): TGTGCCAGCAGTTCCCCGGGGGCCGAGACCCAGTACTTC.

This clonotype was counted a single time. The germline gene is not matched at one end of the junction; a read error may be the cause. The chain carries TRBV11-2 and TRBJ2-3; 7 nucleotides agree with TRBD1. Germline V CDR1 and CDR2: SGHAT, FQNNGV. This CDR3 comprises 15 residues. CDR3 loop: CVSDLQGSDTDTQYF. In DNA form, the CDR3 reads TGTGTCAGCGACCTACAGGGGTCAGACACTGATACGCAGTATTTT.

The chain links TRBV6-5 to TRBJ1-2, with D possibly being TRBD1 (6 bases). The CDR3 length is 12 residues. V lost 6 bases and J 7 bases, leaving 12 bases between the germline ends. Germline loops: CDR1 MNHEY, CDR2 SVGAGI. CDR3 DNA sequence: TGTGCCAGCAGGAGGCAGGGGATTGGCTACACCTTC. It codes for CASRRQGIGYTF.

The chain has TRBV11-2 and TRBJ2-3; D is undetermined. V lost 5 bases and J lost 6, with 15 bases in between. The CDR3 totals 14 residues. CDR1 and CDR2 from the germline V gene are SGHAT and FQNNGV. The CDR3 DNA sequence: TGTGCCAGCAGCATTGGGCTGCCCACGGATACGCAGTATTTT. This encodes CASSIGLPTDTQYF.

This clonotype was detected many times. V and J are TRBV4-1 and TRBJ1-5; no reliable D call. V lost 8 bases, J lost 0 bases, and 26 bases lay in between. This CDR3 spans 19 amino acids. Germline V CDR1 and CDR2: MGHRA, YSYEKL. The CDR3 nucleotides read TGCGCCAGCTGGGGAGAGTTAGTCGGGCAAAATTATAGCAATCAGCCCCAGCATTTT. It codes for CASWGELVGQNYSNQPQHF.

Of note for this clonotype: The junction shows a germline mismatch at one end, possibly a read error. The chain carries TRBV11-1 and TRBJ2-7; the D call may be TRBD1 or TRBD2 (6 bases each). The V gene's germline CDR1 is SGHAT and CDR2 FQDESV (reference sequence). CDR3 size: 15 residues. CDR3 DNA: TGTGCCAGCAACCCTCGGACAGCAGGACTACGCGAGAAGTGCTTC. Translated, it gives CASNPRTAGLREKCF.

Of note for this clonotype: A junction boundary mismatches the germline segment, possibly from a read error. V and J are TRBV6-5 and TRBJ2-2, with 15 bases that match TRBD2. Germline values: CDR1 MNHEY, CDR2 SVGAGI. CDR3 length: 17 residues. The DNA of the CDR3 is TGTGTCAGCAGACCACGGACTAGCGGGAGGGACACCGGCGAGCTGTTTTTT. Its translation is CVSRPRTSGRDTGELFF.

The chain joins TRBV11-2 to TRBJ2-3; D is uncertain. The CDR3 is 12 residues long. Per germline, CDR1 SGHAT and CDR2 FQNNGV. Trimming took off 8 bases at V and 12 bases at J, with 18 bases between the two ends. This CDR3 reads CASGPWADIQYF. CDR3 nucleotide sequence: TGTGCCAGCGGCCCCTGGGCGGATATACAGTATTTT.